This TCR beta chain was recorded in a study of blood T cells in healthy people across ages. Germline-derived CDR1 and CDR2 are SGHTA and FQGNSA. The CDR3 sequence is 13 residues long. The V end was cut by 4 bases, the J end by 4 bases, with 9 bases between. This clonotype has ten or more counts. The target antigen is unknown. Points from the study as a whole: Changes in expanded clonotypes were possibly confounded, as the CMV status of donors was unknown.

With a J-beta primer mix and a sample-barcoded 5' primer, a second PCR ran 7 to 11 cycles. Every cDNA was tagged by a template-switch adaptor with 12 random nucleotides. MiXCR, run by TCRdb on the 5' RACE reads, gives a single entry per CDR3 protein. The data hold roughly 1.7 million distinct CDR3 sequences, with about 35% observed a single time. This receptor was identified in a woman in her twenties or thirties in good health. The chain has TRBV7-2 and TRBJ2-3, with D perhaps matching TRBD1 (6 bases). The sample comprised blood. The CDR3 DNA reads as TGTGCCAGCAGCTCCCAGGGGTCAGATACGCAGTATTTT. Translating gives CASSSQGSDTQYF.